These 31 T cell receptor beta chains were all obtained from the same sample, sequenced in a study of cytomegalovirus exposure and HLA in healthy donors. PCR was performed using 60 Vbeta and 13 Jbeta primers. Data came from immunoSEQ multiplex PCR; TCRdb stores just in-frame clones and leaves some out. In the table there are 89,000 or so clones, about 81% of which are singletons. The sample comprised PBMCs. The receptors were sampled from a man aged 55 to 70 in good health and CMV-seronegative.

This clone was recorded a few times. The chain recombines TRBV27 with TRBJ1-1, with D perhaps matching TRBD1 (5 bases). Trimming removed 2 bases from V and 3 bases from J, with 10 bases in between. The germline gives CDR1 MNHEY, CDR2 SMNVEV (reference sequence). CDR3 length: 14 amino acids. The CDR3 region is CASSLRAGHTEAFF. In DNA, the CDR3 is TGTGCCAGCAGTTTAAGAGCAGGGCACACTGAAGCTTTCTTT.

For the CDR3, the DNA is TGTGCCAGCAGTCCCCCTCCTGAGCGGAGCACAGATACGCAGTATTTT. Amino acid sequence: CASSPPPERSTDTQYF. V gene TRBV28 combines with J gene TRBJ2-3; tentatively, D is TRBD2 (5 bases). V shed 5 bases and J shed 0 bases, with 15 bases lying between them. CDR3 size: 16 residues. Germline assignment: CDR1 MDHEN and CDR2 SYDVKM.

The V gene is TRBV7-8, the J gene TRBJ2-3; TRBD2 aligns across 10 bases. The CDR3 totals 15 residues. The V segment lost 5 bases and the J segment 3 bases; nucleotides outside the gene matches: 5. Germline CDR1 SGHVS, CDR2 FQNEAQ. The CDR3 spells CASSPLTSGTDTQYF. CDR3 in DNA: TGTGCCAGCAGCCCACTGACTAGCGGGACAGATACGCAGTATTTT. Variable domain in full (rest from reference TRBV7-8 and TRBJ2-3): GAGVSQSPRYKVAKRGQDVALRCDPISGHVSLFWYQQALGQGPEFLTYFQNEAQLDKSGLPSDRFFAERPEGSVSTLKIQRTQQEDSAVYLCASSPLTSGTDTQYFGPGTRLTVL.

The rearrangement links TRBV11-2 to TRBJ2-1; weak D call: TRBD1 (6 bases). V lost 2 bases and J lost 6, with 14 bases in between. The germline CDR1 and CDR2 sequences are SGHAT and FQNNGV. The length of the CDR3 is 15 residues. The CDR3 nucleotides read TGTGCCAGCAGCTTATCAGGGGTGTCCGGCAATGAGCAGTTCTTC. This gives the protein CASSLSGVSGNEQFF.

The V gene is TRBV12-5, the J gene TRBJ2-7; 7 nucleotides match TRBD1. This CDR3 spans 20 amino acids. The ends lost 2 bases at V and 3 bases at J; junction bases unmatched: 22. The germline V gene encodes CDR1 LGHNT and CDR2 FRNRAP. CDR3 in DNA: TGTGCTAGTGGTTTGTCGAAGGGGGACAGCGCCTTGGGGCTTATCTACGAGCAGTACTTC. It codes for CASGLSKGDSALGLIYEQYF.

The V call is TRBV5-1, the J call TRBJ2-5; TRBD2 matches at 8 bases. The J call may be mistaken, given a closer DNA end match to TRBJ2-7. Germline V gene sequence: CDR1 SGHRS, CDR2 YFSETQ. The CDR3 runs 14 residues. Written as DNA, the CDR3 is TGCGCCAGCAGCTGGACGGGGGGGACCTACGAGCAGTACTTC. Translated, it gives CASSWTGGTYEQYF.

This chain joins TRBV29-1 and TRBJ1-3; D is uncertain. This CDR3 is built from 13 residues. V lost 5 bases, J lost 0 bases, and 8 bases lay in between. Germline V gene data show CDR1 as SQVTM and CDR2 as ANQGSEA. CDR3 amino acids: CSVSTGSGNTIYF. In DNA, the CDR3 is TGCAGCGTTTCCACGGGCTCTGGAAACACCATATATTTT.

This chain joins TRBV29-1 and TRBJ2-5, with D maybe TRBD1 (5 bases). CDR1 SQVTM and CDR2 ANQGSEA come from the germline V gene. V lost 4 bases to trimming and J lost 4 bases, with 13 bases between them. The CDR3 is 13 residues long. CDR3 in DNA: TGCAGCGTTGGGTCTGCAGGGCCAGAGACCCAGTACTTC. It translates to CSVGSAGPETQYF.

V and J are TRBV10-3 and TRBJ2-1, with TRBD1 matching over 12 bases. Germline loops: CDR1 ENHRY, CDR2 SYGVKD. The CDR3 is 13 amino acids. The J segment lost 14 bases and the V segment lost 5 bases, leaving 7 bases of the junction unmatched. CDR3 DNA: TGTGCCATCAGTACCGGGACAGGGGGCGTCAAGTTCTTC. It specifies CAISTGTGGVKFF.

This clone showed up just once. The chain employs TRBV4-1 and TRBJ2-1; 11 bases agree with TRBD2. The CDR3 is made up of 16 amino acids. V was clipped by 2 bases and J by 9 bases; unmatched bases: 9. CDR1 MGHRA and CDR2 YSYEKL come from the germline V gene. In DNA form, the CDR3 reads TGCGCCAGCAGCCAACTTAGCGGGGGGGCTTATGGTGAGCAGTTCTTC. Protein: CASSQLSGGAYGEQFF.

Points on this clone: The same CDR3 arises from other DNA sequences in this sample as well. CDR3 loop: CASSLTSGGSDTQYF. In DNA form, the CDR3 reads TGTGCCAGCAGCCTTACTAGCGGGGGATCGGATACGCAGTATTTT. The chain combines TRBV6-4 with TRBJ2-3; 11 bases are a match to TRBD2. This CDR3 is built from 15 residues. Germline values: CDR1 MRHNA, CDR2 SNTAGT. Trimming at V came to 6 bases and at J to 6 bases, leaving 8 bases not matched to a gene.

The J gene is TRBJ2-1, the V gene TRBV19; TRBD1 agrees at 9 bases. Per germline, CDR1 LNHDA and CDR2 SQIVND (reference sequence). V trimming: 4 bases; J trimming: 4 bases; junction bases outside the gene matches: 5. There are 15 residues in the CDR3. The CDR3 coding sequence is TGTGCCAGTAGTACGGGGGACAGGGCTTACAATGAGCAGTTCTTC. Protein: CASSTGDRAYNEQFF.

Ten or more counts support this clone. The chain has TRBV27 and TRBJ1-2; 8 bases fit TRBD1. CDR1 is MNHEY and CDR2 is SMNVEV in the germline V gene (reference sequence). J lost 8 bases, V lost 3 bases, and 8 bases had no gene match. This CDR3 region has 14 residues. The CDR3 region is CASSFGQGLWGYTF. In DNA form, the CDR3 reads TGTGCCAGCAGTTTCGGACAGGGCCTTTGGGGCTACACCTTC.

About this clone: The conserved closing phenylalanine or tryptophan is absent in this CDR3, likely reflecting a read error. The chain uses TRBV9 and TRBJ1-2; D is possibly TRBD1 (5 bases). V was cut by 0 bases and J by 4 bases, with 16 bases left in between. Per the germline V gene, CDR1 is SGDLS and CDR2 is YYNGEE. The CDR3 sequence is 16 residues long. As DNA, the CDR3 is TGTGCCAGCAGCGTAGAAAGCCAGACAGTTCCCTATGGCTACACCCTC. It translates to CASSVESQTVPYGYTL.

This sequence joins TRBV4-1 and TRBJ2-1; 11 nucleotides align to TRBD2. Germline V gene lookup returns CDR1 MGHRA and CDR2 YSYEKL. The CDR3 is 14 amino acids. V shed 4 bases and J 8 bases; nucleotides not matched to a gene: 4. The CDR3 loop is CASSLAGGPYEQFF. The CDR3 bases are TGCGCCAGCAGCCTAGCGGGGGGGCCCTATGAGCAGTTCTTC.

This chain joins TRBV5-1 and TRBJ2-7; 9 nucleotides agree with TRBD1. The CDR3 runs 15 residues. The V gene end was trimmed by 2 bases and the J gene end by 4 bases; junction bases not matched to a gene: 7. Germline V CDR1 and CDR2: SGHRS, YFSETQ. The CDR3: CASSFTGQGNYEQYF. DNA of the CDR3: TGCGCCAGCAGCTTTACCGGACAGGGGAATTACGAGCAGTACTTC.

The rearrangement joins TRBV19 to TRBJ1-5; tentative D call: TRBD1 (6 bases). Germline values: CDR1 LNHDA, CDR2 SQIVND (reference sequence). Between the trimmed V and J ends, which lost 6 bases and 6 bases, there was a span of 12 bases. CDR3 length: 13 residues. The CDR3 DNA is TGTGCCAGTAGCCTTGCGGGGGCTCAGCCCCAGCATTTT. Its protein is CASSLAGAQPQHF. Full variable domain (outside the CDR3, taken from reference TRBV19 and TRBJ1-5): DGGITQSPKYLFRKEGQNVTLSCEQNLNHDAMYWYRQDPGQGLRLIYYSQIVNDFQKGDIAEGYSVSREKKESFPLTVTSAQKNPTAFYLCASSLAGAQPQHFGDGTRLSIL.

The chain links TRBV5-1 to TRBJ1-1; 11 bases match TRBD1. The CDR3 contains 15 residues. Looked up from germline, CDR1 is SGHRS and CDR2 is YFSETQ. Unmatched junction bases numbered 7, after V lost 3 bases and J lost 6 bases. DNA for the CDR3: TGCGCCAGCAGCTATAGGACAGGGGGCTTGTCTGAAGCTTTCTTT. Amino acids: CASSYRTGGLSEAFF.

The chain couples TRBV18 to TRBJ1-2, with TRBD1 matching 8 bases. CDR1 and CDR2 (germline): KGHSH, LQKENI. The CDR3 has 13 residues. V shed 4 bases, J shed 5 bases, and the junction held 3 bases outside the gene matches. The CDR3 protein is CASSQTGEYGYTF. CDR3 DNA: TGTGCCAGCTCACAGACAGGGGAATATGGCTACACCTTC.

This clone was seen a handful of times. The chain is built from TRBV29-1 and TRBJ1-2; 7 bases match TRBD1. V shed 7 bases and J 1 base; nucleotides not matched to a gene: 6. Germline V gene sequence: CDR1 SQVTM, CDR2 ANQGSEA. This CDR3 has 13 amino acids. The CDR3: CSARDRDNYGYTF. CDR3 sequence (DNA): TGCAGCGCCCGGGACAGAGATAACTATGGCTACACCTTC.

This clone was recorded once. The chain joins TRBV6-5 to TRBJ2-6; 7 bases match TRBD1. From germline, CDR1 is MNHEY and CDR2 SVGAGI. The CDR3 sequence is 14 residues long. V shed 7 bases and J 2 bases; nucleotides not matched to a gene: 2. The CDR3 here is CASKTGAGANVLTF. The DNA of the CDR3 is TGTGCCAGCAAAACAGGGGCTGGGGCCAACGTCCTGACTTTC.

The chain links TRBV4-1 to TRBJ2-5; possible D gene TRBD2, 6 bases. The CDR3 has 15 amino acids. V was pared by 6 bases and J by 7 bases, with 21 bases between. Germline V gene lookup returns CDR1 MGHRA and CDR2 YSYEKL. The CDR3 here is CASSLPGGLDRTQYF. The CDR3 region has the DNA TGCGCCAGCAGTCTTCCCGGGGGTCTCGATCGGACCCAGTACTTC.

The chain links TRBV23-1 to TRBJ2-1; a possible D gene is TRBD2 (6 bases). TRBV23-1 is an ORF; its function is uncertain. Between the trimmed V and J ends, which lost 1 base and 3 bases, there was a span of 13 bases. The CDR3 has 16 amino acids. This CDR3 reads CASSQFPRGGYNEQFF. CDR3 DNA: TGCGCCAGCAGTCAATTCCCGCGGGGTGGCTACAATGAGCAGTTCTTC.

This chain links TRBV9 with TRBJ2-2; 12 bases line up with TRBD1. Unmatched junction bases numbered 7, after V lost 3 bases and J lost 7 bases. Germline-derived CDR1 and CDR2 are SGDLS and YYNGEE. There are 16 residues in the CDR3. CDR3 in amino acids: CASSATGTGGFGELFF. The DNA for the CDR3 is TGTGCCAGCAGCGCGACGGGGACAGGGGGCTTCGGGGAGCTGTTTTTT.

The chain combines TRBV2 with TRBJ2-5; 8 bases fit TRBD2. V shed 6 bases and J 3 bases; nucleotides not matched to a gene: 6. Germline values: CDR1 SNHLY, CDR2 FYNNEI. The length of the CDR3 is 14 residues. CDR3 DNA: TGTGCCAGCAGCCCCCGGCGGGGGGAAGAGACCCAGTACTTC. It is translated as CASSPRRGEETQYF.

In this sample, this clone turned up once. The chain joins TRBV7-2 to TRBJ1-1; 7 bases are shared with TRBD1. CDR3 length: 13 amino acids. CDR1 is SGHTA and CDR2 is FQGNSA in the germline V gene. The ends lost 6 bases at V and 3 bases at J; junction bases unmatched: 4. This CDR3 reads CASRRDSYTEAFF. The DNA for the CDR3 is TGTGCCAGCAGACGGGACAGCTACACTGAAGCTTTCTTT.

This clone was counted only a few times. The rearrangement joins TRBV6-6 to TRBJ2-7; TRBD2 matches at 8 bases. The CDR3 has 15 residues. V lost 6 bases and J lost 4; bases outside the gene matches: 11. The germline V gene has CDR1 MNHNY and CDR2 SVGAGI (reference sequence). The CDR3 region is CASSLPGRGKYEQYF. In DNA form, the CDR3 reads TGTGCCAGCAGCCTTCCCGGGAGGGGGAAATACGAGCAGTACTTC.

V gene TRBV4-1 combines with J gene TRBJ2-5; TRBD1 is a possible D gene (6 bases). Trimming took 1 base from V and 5 from J, leaving 14 bases between them. In germline, CDR1 is MGHRA, CDR2 YSYEKL. The CDR3 is 15 residues long. The CDR3 is CASSQGWGHGETQYF. CDR3 nucleotides: TGCGCCAGCAGCCAAGGATGGGGACATGGGGAGACCCAGTACTTC.

The rearrangement links TRBV5-1 to TRBJ2-5, with 9 positions matching TRBD1. The J call is doubtful: the DNA matches TRBJ2-7 better. There are 17 residues in the CDR3. Per germline, CDR1 SGHRS and CDR2 YFSETQ. CDR3 region: CASSSNLGTGKAYEQYF. CDR3 coding DNA: TGCGCCAGCAGCTCTAATCTCGGGACAGGGAAGGCCTACGAGCAGTACTTC.

This clone was seen more than once but under ten times. This chain uses TRBV5-6 with TRBJ1-3, with TRBD1 matching 7 bases. Germline loops: CDR1 SGHDT, CDR2 YYEEEE. The CDR3 has 17 residues. Trimming removed 6 bases from V and 0 bases from J; junction bases left unmatched: 12. The CDR3 spells CASTVAGRGLSGNTIYF. In DNA form, the CDR3 reads TGTGCCAGCACTGTGGCCGGGAGGGGGCTCTCTGGAAACACCATATATTTT.

The genes are TRBV4-1 and TRBJ1-6; D gene uncertain. In germline, CDR1 is MGHRA, CDR2 YSYEKL. The CDR3 is 15 amino acids. The V gene lost 1 base and the J gene lost 0 bases, with 4 bases spanning the gap. In DNA, the CDR3 is TGCGCCAGCAGCCAAGGTCGCTCCTATAATTCACCCCTCCACTTT. Protein product: CASSQGRSYNSPLHF.